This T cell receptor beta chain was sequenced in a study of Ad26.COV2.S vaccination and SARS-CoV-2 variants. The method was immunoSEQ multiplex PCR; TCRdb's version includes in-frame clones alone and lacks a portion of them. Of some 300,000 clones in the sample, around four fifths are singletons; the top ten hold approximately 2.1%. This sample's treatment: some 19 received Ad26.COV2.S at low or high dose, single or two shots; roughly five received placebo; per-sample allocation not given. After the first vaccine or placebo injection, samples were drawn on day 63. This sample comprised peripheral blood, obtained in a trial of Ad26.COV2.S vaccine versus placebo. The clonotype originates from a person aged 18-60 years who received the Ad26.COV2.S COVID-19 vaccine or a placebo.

The CDR3 nucleotides read TGTGCCAGCAGCTTGGGACGCGTTAATGAAAAACTGTTTTTT. Amino acid sequence: CASSLGRVNEKLFF. The chain employs TRBV5-6 and TRBJ1-4, with D hard to call. Germline V gene lookup returns CDR1 SGHDT and CDR2 YYEEEE. V lost 0 bases, J lost 4 bases, and 7 bases lay in between. This CDR3 has 14 amino acids.